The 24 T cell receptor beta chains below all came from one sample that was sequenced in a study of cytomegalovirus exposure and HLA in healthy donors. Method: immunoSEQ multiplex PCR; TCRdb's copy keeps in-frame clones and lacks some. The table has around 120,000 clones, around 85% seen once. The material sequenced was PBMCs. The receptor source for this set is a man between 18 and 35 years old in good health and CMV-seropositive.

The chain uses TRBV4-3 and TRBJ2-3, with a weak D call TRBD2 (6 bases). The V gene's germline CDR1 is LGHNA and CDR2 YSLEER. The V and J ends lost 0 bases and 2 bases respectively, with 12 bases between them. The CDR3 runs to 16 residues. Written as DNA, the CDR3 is TGCGCCAGCAGCCAAGATTTGACGGGGGTCACAGATACGCAGTATTTT. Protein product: CASSQDLTGVTDTQYF.

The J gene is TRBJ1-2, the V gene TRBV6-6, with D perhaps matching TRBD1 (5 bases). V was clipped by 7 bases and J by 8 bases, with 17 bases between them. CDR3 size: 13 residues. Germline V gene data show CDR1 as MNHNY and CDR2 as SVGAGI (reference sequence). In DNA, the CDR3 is TGTGCCAGCAAGGCGTTGGGGGAGGGGGGCTACACCTTC. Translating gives CASKALGEGGYTF.

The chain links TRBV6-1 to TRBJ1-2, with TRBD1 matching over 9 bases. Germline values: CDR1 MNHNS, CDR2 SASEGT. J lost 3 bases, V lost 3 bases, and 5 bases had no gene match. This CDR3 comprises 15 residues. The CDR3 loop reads CASSDTGQGYYGYTF. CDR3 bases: TGTGCCAGCAGTGACACAGGACAGGGGTACTATGGCTACACCTTC.

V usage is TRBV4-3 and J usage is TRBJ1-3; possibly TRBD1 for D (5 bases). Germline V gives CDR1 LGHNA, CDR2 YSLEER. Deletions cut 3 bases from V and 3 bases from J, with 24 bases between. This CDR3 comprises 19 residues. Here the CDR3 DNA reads TGCGCCAGCAGCCAGGAAAAGGGTAGAAGGGGATTCGATGGAAACACCATATATTTT. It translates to CASSQEKGRRGFDGNTIYF.

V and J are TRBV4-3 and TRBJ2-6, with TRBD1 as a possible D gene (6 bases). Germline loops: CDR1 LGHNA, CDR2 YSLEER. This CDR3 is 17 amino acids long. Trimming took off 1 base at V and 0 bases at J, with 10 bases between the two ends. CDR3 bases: TGCGCCAGCAGCCAAGGACAGGTTAGCTCTGGGGCCAACGTCCTGACTTTC. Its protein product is CASSQGQVSSGANVLTF.

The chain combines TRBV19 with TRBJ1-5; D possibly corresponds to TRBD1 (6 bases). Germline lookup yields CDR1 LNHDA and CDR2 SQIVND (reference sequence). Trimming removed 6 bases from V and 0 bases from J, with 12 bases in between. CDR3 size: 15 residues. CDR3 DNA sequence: TGTGCCAGTAGGCTACAGGGATATAGCAATCAGCCCCAGCATTTT. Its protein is CASRLQGYSNQPQHF.

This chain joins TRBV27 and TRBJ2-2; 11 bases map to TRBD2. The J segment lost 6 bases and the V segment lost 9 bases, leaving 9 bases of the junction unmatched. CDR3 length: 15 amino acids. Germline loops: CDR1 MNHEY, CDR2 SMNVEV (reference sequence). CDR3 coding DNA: TGTGCCAGTAAGGCTAGCGGGGGGCCCCCCGGGGAGCTGTTTTTT. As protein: CASKASGGPPGELFF.

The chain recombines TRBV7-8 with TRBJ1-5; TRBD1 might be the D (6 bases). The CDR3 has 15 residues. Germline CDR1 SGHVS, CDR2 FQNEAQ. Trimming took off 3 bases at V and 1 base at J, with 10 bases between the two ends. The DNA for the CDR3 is TGTGCCAGCAGCTTCAGGGGACGAAGCAATCAGCCCCAGCATTTT. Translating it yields CASSFRGRSNQPQHF.

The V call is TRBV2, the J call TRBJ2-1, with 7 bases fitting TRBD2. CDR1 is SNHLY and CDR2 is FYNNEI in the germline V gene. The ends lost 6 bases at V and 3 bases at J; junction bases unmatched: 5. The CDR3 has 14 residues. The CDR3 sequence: CASSRRGNYNEQFF. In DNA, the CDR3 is TGTGCCAGCAGCAGGCGGGGGAACTACAATGAGCAGTTCTTC.

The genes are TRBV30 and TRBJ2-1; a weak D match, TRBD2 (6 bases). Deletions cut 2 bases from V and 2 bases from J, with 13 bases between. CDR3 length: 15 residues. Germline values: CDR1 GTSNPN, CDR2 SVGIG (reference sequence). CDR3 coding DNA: TGTGCCTGGAGTCGGGGTAGCGGTCCCTACAATGAGCAGTTCTTC. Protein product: CAWSRGSGPYNEQFF.

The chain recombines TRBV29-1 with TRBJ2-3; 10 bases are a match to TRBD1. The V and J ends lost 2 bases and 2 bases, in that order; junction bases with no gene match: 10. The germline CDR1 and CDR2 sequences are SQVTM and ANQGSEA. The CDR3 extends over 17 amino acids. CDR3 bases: TGCAGCGTTGAACCACGCACCGGGACAGGGGTCACAGATACGCAGTATTTT. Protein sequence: CSVEPRTGTGVTDTQYF.

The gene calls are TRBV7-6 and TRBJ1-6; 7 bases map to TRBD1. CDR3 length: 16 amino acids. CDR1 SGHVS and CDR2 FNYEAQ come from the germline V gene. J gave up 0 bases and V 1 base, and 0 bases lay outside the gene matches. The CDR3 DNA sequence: TGTGCCAGCAGCTTAGGGGACAGCTCCTATAATTCACCCCTCCACTTT. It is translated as CASSLGDSSYNSPLHF. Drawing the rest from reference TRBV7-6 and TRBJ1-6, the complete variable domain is GAGVSQSPRYKVTKRGQDVALRCDPISGHVSLYWYRQALGQGPEFLTYFNYEAQQDKSGLPNDRFSAERPEGSISTLTIQRTEQRDSAMYRCASSLGDSSYNSPLHFGNGTRLTVT.

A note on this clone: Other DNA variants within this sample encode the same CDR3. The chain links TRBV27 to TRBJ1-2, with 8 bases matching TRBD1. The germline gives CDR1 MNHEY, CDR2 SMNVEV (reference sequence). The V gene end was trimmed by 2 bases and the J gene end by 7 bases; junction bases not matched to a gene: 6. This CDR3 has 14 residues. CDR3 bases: TGTGCCAGCAGTTTAGACAGGGGCCTCGCTGGCTACACCTTC. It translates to CASSLDRGLAGYTF.

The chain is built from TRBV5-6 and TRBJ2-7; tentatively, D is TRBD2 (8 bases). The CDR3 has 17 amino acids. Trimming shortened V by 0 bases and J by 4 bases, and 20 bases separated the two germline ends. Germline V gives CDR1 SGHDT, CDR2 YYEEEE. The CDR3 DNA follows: TGTGCCAGCAGCTTGGTGACCACGGGAGGGGGCGCGTACGAGCAGTACTTC. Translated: CASSLVTTGGGAYEQYF.

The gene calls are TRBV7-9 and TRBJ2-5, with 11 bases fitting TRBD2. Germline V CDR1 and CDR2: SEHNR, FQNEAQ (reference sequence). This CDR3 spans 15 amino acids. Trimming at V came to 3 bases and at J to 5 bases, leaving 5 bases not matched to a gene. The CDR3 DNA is TGTGCCAGCAGCTTTCAATCTAGCGGGGGGGAGACCCAGTACTTC. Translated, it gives CASSFQSSGGETQYF.

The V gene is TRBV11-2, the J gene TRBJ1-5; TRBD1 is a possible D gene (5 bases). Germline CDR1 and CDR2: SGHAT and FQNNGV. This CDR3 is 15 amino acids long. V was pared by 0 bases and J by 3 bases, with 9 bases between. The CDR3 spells CASSLDRGPNQPQHF. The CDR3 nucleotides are TGTGCCAGCAGCTTAGATAGGGGCCCCAATCAGCCCCAGCATTTT.

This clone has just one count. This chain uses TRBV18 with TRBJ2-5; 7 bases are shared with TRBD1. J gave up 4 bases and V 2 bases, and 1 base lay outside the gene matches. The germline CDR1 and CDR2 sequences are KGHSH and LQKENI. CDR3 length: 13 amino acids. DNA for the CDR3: TGTGCCAGCTCACCAAGGACAGGAGAGACCCAGTACTTC. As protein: CASSPRTGETQYF.

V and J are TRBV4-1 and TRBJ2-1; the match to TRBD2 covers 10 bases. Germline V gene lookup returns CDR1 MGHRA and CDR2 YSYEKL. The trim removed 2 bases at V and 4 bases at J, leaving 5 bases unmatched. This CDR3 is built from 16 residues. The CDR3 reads CASSQYVAGGYNEQFF. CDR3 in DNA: TGCGCCAGCAGCCAATACGTAGCGGGGGGATACAATGAGCAGTTCTTC.

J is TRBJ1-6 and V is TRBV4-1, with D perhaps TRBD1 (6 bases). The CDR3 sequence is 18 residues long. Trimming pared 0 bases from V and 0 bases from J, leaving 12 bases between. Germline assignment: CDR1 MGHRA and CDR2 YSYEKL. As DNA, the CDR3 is TGCGCCAGCAGCCAAGACCCTATAGGGGGCTCCTATAATTCACCCCTCCACTTT. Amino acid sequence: CASSQDPIGGSYNSPLHF.

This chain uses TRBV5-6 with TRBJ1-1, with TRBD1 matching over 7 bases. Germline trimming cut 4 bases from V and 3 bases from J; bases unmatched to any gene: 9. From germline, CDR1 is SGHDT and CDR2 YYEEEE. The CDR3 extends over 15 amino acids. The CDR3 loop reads CASSGWPGQYTEAFF. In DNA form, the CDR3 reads TGTGCCAGCAGCGGATGGCCGGGACAGTACACTGAAGCTTTCTTT. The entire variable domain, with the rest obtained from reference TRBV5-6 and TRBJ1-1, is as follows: DAGVTQSPTHLIKTRGQQVTLRCSPKSGHDTVSWYQQALGQGPQFIFQYYEEEERQRGNFPDRFSGHQFPNYSSELNVNALLLGDSALYLCASSGWPGQYTEAFFGQGTRLTVV.

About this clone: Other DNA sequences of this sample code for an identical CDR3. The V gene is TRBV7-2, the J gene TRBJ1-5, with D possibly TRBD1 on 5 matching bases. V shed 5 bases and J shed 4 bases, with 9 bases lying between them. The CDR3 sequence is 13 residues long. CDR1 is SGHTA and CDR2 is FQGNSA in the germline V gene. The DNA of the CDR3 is TGTGCCAGCAGCGAAAGACAGAATCAGCCCCAGCATTTT. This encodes CASSERQNQPQHF.

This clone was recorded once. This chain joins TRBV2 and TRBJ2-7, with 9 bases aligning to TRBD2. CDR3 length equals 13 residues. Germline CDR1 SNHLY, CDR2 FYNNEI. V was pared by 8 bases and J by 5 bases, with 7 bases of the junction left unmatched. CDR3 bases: TGTGCCAGCGGGGGACTAGCAACACACGAGCAGTACTTC. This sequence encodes CASGGLATHEQYF. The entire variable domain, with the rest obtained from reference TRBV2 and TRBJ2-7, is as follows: EPEVTQTPSHQVTQMGQEVILRCVPISNHLYFYWYRQILGQKVEFLVSFYNNEISEKSEIFDDQFSVERPDGSNFTLKIRSTKLEDSAMYFCASGGLATHEQYFGPGTRLTVT.

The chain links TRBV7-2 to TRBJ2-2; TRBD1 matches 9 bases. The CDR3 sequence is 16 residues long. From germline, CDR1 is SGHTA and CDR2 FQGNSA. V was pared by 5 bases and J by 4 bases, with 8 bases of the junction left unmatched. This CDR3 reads CASSRQGTGITGELFF. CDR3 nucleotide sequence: TGTGCCAGCAGCCGCCAAGGGACAGGGATCACCGGGGAGCTGTTTTTT.

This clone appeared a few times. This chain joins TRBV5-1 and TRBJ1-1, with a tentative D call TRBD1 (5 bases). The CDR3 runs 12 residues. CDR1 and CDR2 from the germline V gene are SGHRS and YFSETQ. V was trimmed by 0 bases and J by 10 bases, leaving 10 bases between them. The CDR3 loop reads CASSLEGPGAFF. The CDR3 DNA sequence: TGCGCCAGCAGCTTGGAGGGGCCCGGAGCTTTCTTT.